The sequence of this T cell receptor (beta chain) was determined in a study of blood T cell repertoires in COVID-19. The CDR3 is 15 residues long. Germline loops: CDR1 SGDLS, CDR2 YYNGEE. V dropped 3 bases and J dropped 2; count of bases not matched to a gene: 7. In the study's own analysis: Reference gene primer amplification gave nucleated cell count estimates. Method: immunoSEQ multiplex PCR; TCRdb's copy keeps in-frame clones and lacks some. From that table come the V and J calls and clone size; the DNA was used to work out D and trimming. The sample has about 140,000 clones; approximately 79% are singletons.

This clonotype was sampled from a woman in her 50s who had recovered from COVID-19. This chain uses TRBV9 with TRBJ2-7; TRBD1 matches at 8 bases. Sequencing used PBMCs or T cells enriched from blood (not recorded which). This CDR3 reads CASSAGQGIAYEQYF. The CDR3 nucleotides are TGTGCCAGCAGCGCTGGACAGGGAATAGCCTACGAGCAGTACTTC. Filled out from reference TRBV9 and TRBJ2-7, the complete variable domain reads DSGVTQTPKHLITATGQRVTLRCSPRSGDLSVYWYQQSLDQGLQFLIQYYNGEERAKGNILERFSAQQFPDLHSELNLSSLELGDSALYFCASSAGQGIAYEQYFGPGTRLTVT.